This entry describes one T cell receptor beta chain. Antigen specificity is unknown. The data originate from a study of shared clonotypes between healthy human individuals. Profiling relied on immunoSEQ multiplex PCR, and the TCRdb table lists in-frame clones only, not all of them. The sample records 2 million to 3 million clones, roughly 93% being singletons. Findings and caveats of the study: Researchers found naive subsets generally carried larger estimated richness than memory subsets.

Everyone who donated was a Caucasian adult who lived in Nashville, Tennessee. Memory CD4+ cells were the fraction left after CD45RA+ naive selection. Trimming took 5 bases from V and 1 from J, leaving 12 bases between them. The V gene's germline CDR1 is MNHEY and CDR2 SMNVEV (reference sequence). The length of the CDR3 is 15 residues. The V gene is TRBV27, the J gene TRBJ1-5; D ambiguous. The TCR comes from a young man in good health. Some clones in this sample may be carry-over from other donors' samples. Sequenced material: naive CD4+ T cells from PBMCs. Regarding subset: CD45RA+ positively selected. In DNA, the CDR3 is TGTGCCAGCAGTCTCCTGGCCAGGAGCAATCAGCCCCAGCATTTT. Its translation: CASSLLARSNQPQHF.